What follows are 20 T cell receptor beta chains derived from one specimen sequenced in a study of blood T cell repertoires in COVID-19 (TCRdb year 2020). Library creation used the immunoSEQ multiplex PCR assay. TCRdb retrieved this table from immuneACCESS and kept in-frame rearrangements only. Not all clones are present; in checked studies, unresolved V genes account for under half, and no reason is known for the remainder. For this sample the table gives approximately 81,000 clones, of which roughly four fifths were detected only once. The ten largest clones take up less than 8.5% of the sample. The sample consisted of peripheral blood. These receptor sequences come from a human donor in a cohort sampled during active COVID-19.

The chain employs TRBV4-1 and TRBJ2-7, with 7 bases identical to TRBD1. CDR3 length: 18 amino acids. The trim removed 0 bases at V and 0 bases at J, leaving 11 bases unmatched. The germline gives CDR1 MGHRA, CDR2 YSYEKL. The CDR3 loop is CASSQDPIGTDLSYEQYF. Written as DNA, the CDR3 is TGCGCCAGCAGCCAAGATCCCATCGGGACAGACCTCTCCTACGAGCAGTACTTC.

The V call is TRBV3-1 (or the pseudogene TRBV3-2), the J call TRBJ1-4, with 7 bases that match TRBD1. Germline loops: CDR1 LGHDT, CDR2 YNNKEL (reference sequence). This CDR3 has 15 residues. V lost 1 base to trimming and J lost 10 bases; unmatched junction nucleotides: 9. The CDR3 protein is CASSQVATGPAKLFF. The CDR3 DNA reads TGTGCCAGCAGCCAAGTTGCGACAGGGCCTGCAAAACTGTTTTTT.

The rearrangement uses TRBV7-3 and TRBJ1-2; D not certain. The germline V gene encodes CDR1 SGHTA and CDR2 FQGTGA. This CDR3 has 13 amino acids. Trimming pared 5 bases from V and 7 bases from J, leaving 14 bases between. CDR3 sequence: CASSVNRGSGYTF. As DNA, the CDR3 is TGTGCCAGCAGCGTAAACCGCGGGTCTGGCTACACCTTC.

The chain couples TRBV7-2 to TRBJ2-7, with 10 positions matching TRBD2. V gave up 5 bases and J gave up 7 bases; unmatched junction bases: 11. Germline V gene sequence: CDR1 SGHTA, CDR2 FQGNSA. There are 15 residues in the CDR3. For the CDR3, the DNA is TGTGCCAGCAGCCAAGTGGGTCTAGCGGGGGTTGAGCAGTACTTC. Translated: CASSQVGLAGVEQYF.

The chain uses TRBV2 and TRBJ2-5, with 8 positions matching TRBD2. V lost 7 bases and J lost 5; bases outside the gene matches: 6. Germline CDR1 and CDR2: SNHLY and FYNNEI. CDR3 length: 13 amino acids. DNA of the CDR3: TGTGCCAGCACCGCGACTAGCGCGGAGACCCAGTACTTC. The encoded protein is CASTATSAETQYF.

This clone was observed a few times. The V and J genes are TRBV9 and TRBJ1-3, with D perhaps TRBD1 (5 bases). The germline V gene has CDR1 SGDLS and CDR2 YYNGEE. V shed 4 bases and J shed 0 bases, with 11 bases lying between them. The CDR3 contains 15 residues. As DNA, the CDR3 is TGTGCCAGCAGCTCCCGGGGGGGCTCTGGAAACACCATATATTTT. Residues: CASSSRGGSGNTIYF.

A few counts support this clone. The chain carries TRBV5-4 and TRBJ2-7, with a possible D match to TRBD1 (5 bases). The ends were cut back, 0 bases at V and 9 bases at J, with 22 bases in the middle. CDR1 is SGHNT and CDR2 is YYREEE in the germline V gene (reference sequence). The CDR3 covers 16 residues. The CDR3 nucleotides are TGTGCCAGCAGCTTGGAGGGAAGGGGCGTGCTCTCCGTGCAGTACTTC. Its translation is CASSLEGRGVLSVQYF.

The rearrangement uses TRBV7-2 and TRBJ2-1; a possible D gene is TRBD1 (6 bases). The germline V and J ends were trimmed by 1 base and 6 bases, with 10 bases remaining between them. CDR3 size: 14 residues. Per the germline V gene, CDR1 is SGHTA and CDR2 is FQGNSA. CDR3 in DNA: TGTGCCAGCAGCTTAGGGCAGGGGAGCAATGAGCAGTTCTTC. Protein: CASSLGQGSNEQFF.

For the CDR3, the DNA is TGTGCCAGCAGCTTGGCCCAGGGGTTGAACACCGGGGAGCTGTTTTTT. As protein: CASSLAQGLNTGELFF. The V and J genes are TRBV5-6 and TRBJ2-2, with D perhaps TRBD1 (6 bases). The CDR3 length is 16 residues. V was clipped by 0 bases and J by 1 base, with 10 bases between them. The germline gives CDR1 SGHDT, CDR2 YYEEEE.

The rearrangement links TRBV7-3 to TRBJ2-3; 8 bases are a match to TRBD2. Germline-derived CDR1 and CDR2 are SGHTA and FQGTGA. V was clipped by 5 bases and J by 5 bases; unmatched bases: 15. This CDR3 is built from 17 residues. CDR3 protein: CASSPTGPGGLLDTQYF. CDR3 bases: TGTGCCAGCAGCCCAACGGGTCCGGGGGGGCTTTTAGATACGCAGTATTTT.

J is TRBJ2-1 and V is TRBV7-6; 14 bases fit TRBD2. The CDR3 runs 19 residues. Germline lookup yields CDR1 SGHVS and CDR2 FNYEAQ. V shed 0 bases and J 2 bases; nucleotides not matched to a gene: 6. The CDR3 here is CASSLAGTSGGHPYNEQFF. The DNA of the CDR3 is TGTGCCAGCAGCTTAGCGGGGACTAGCGGGGGCCACCCCTACAATGAGCAGTTCTTC. Full variable domain (missing parts from reference TRBV7-6 and TRBJ2-1): GAGVSQSPRYKVTKRGQDVALRCDPISGHVSLYWYRQALGQGPEFLTYFNYEAQQDKSGLPNDRFSAERPEGSISTLTIQRTEQRDSAMYRCASSLAGTSGGHPYNEQFFGPGTRLTVL.

The chain is built from TRBV5-1 and TRBJ1-1; no clear D. Per germline, CDR1 SGHRS and CDR2 YFSETQ. This CDR3 contains 14 residues. Trimming removed 0 bases at V and 4 bases at J, with 10 bases between. In DNA, the CDR3 is TGCGCCAGCAGCTTGGAGCAGGCTTCCACTGAAGCTTTCTTT. Translating it yields CASSLEQASTEAFF.

This chain joins TRBV6-6 and TRBJ2-7; 7 bases agree with TRBD1. The trim removed 7 bases at V and 3 bases at J, leaving 9 bases unmatched. This CDR3 is built from 14 residues. The germline CDR1 and CDR2 sequences are MNHNY and SVGAGI (reference sequence). The CDR3 DNA is TGTGCCAGCACCGAAACACAGGGGAGCTACGAGCAGTACTTC. Encoded protein: CASTETQGSYEQYF.

The chain uses TRBV18 and TRBJ2-2; 11 bases fit TRBD2. After removal of 2 bases from V and 7 bases from J, the junction contained 3 bases not matched to a gene. Germline V CDR1 and CDR2: KGHSH, LQKENI. This CDR3 has 15 residues. For the CDR3, the DNA is TGTGCCAGCTCACCAAACGGACTAGCGGGCGGGGAGCTGTTTTTT. Amino acids: CASSPNGLAGGELFF. Variable domain in full (rest from reference TRBV18 and TRBJ2-2): NAGVMQNPRHLVRRRGQEARLRCSPMKGHSHVYWYRQLPEEGLKFMVYLQKENIIDESGMPKERFSAEFPKEGPSILRIQQVVRGDSAAYFCASSPNGLAGGELFFGEGSRLTVL.

The CDR3 bases are TGTGCCTGGAGTGTATCTGGGGAGAATCAGCCCCAGCATTTT. This codes for CAWSVSGENQPQHF. The chain is built from TRBV30 and TRBJ1-5; no firm D call. Germline lookup yields CDR1 GTSNPN and CDR2 SVGIG (reference sequence). CDR3 length: 14 residues. Trimming removed 0 bases from V and 4 bases from J, with 10 bases in between.

The rearrangement uses TRBV5-1 and TRBJ2-7; the D gene is possibly TRBD2 (5 bases). The CDR3 runs to 16 residues. The V gene lost 0 bases and the J gene lost 1 base, with 14 bases spanning the gap. The V gene's germline CDR1 is SGHRS and CDR2 YFSETQ. CDR3 in amino acids: CASSLGPEGFSYEQYF. The CDR3 DNA sequence: TGCGCCAGCAGCTTGGGCCCTGAGGGCTTTTCCTACGAGCAGTACTTC.

The V call is TRBV5-1, the J call TRBJ2-7; 8 bases are a match to TRBD1. This CDR3 has 15 residues. The V gene's germline CDR1 is SGHRS and CDR2 YFSETQ. The ends lost 3 bases at V and 5 bases at J; junction bases unmatched: 10. The CDR3 sequence: CASSSTGGGFHEQYF. CDR3 bases: TGCGCCAGCAGCTCCACAGGGGGTGGATTCCACGAGCAGTACTTC. Full variable domain (remainder filled in from reference TRBV5-1 and TRBJ2-7): KAGVTQTPRYLIKTRGQQVTLSCSPISGHRSVSWYQQTPGQGLQFLFEYFSETQRNKGNFPGRFSGRQFSNSRSEMNVSTLELGDSALYLCASSSTGGGFHEQYFGPGTRLTVT.

The chain couples TRBV7-6 to TRBJ2-6; the D gene is possibly TRBD2 (6 bases). Trimming pared 1 base from V and 2 bases from J, leaving 9 bases between. The germline CDR1 and CDR2 sequences are SGHVS and FNYEAQ. The CDR3 loop spans 16 amino acids. The CDR3 here is CASSLDGGAGANVLTF. CDR3 sequence (DNA): TGTGCCAGCAGCTTAGATGGCGGGGCTGGGGCCAACGTCCTGACTTTC.

The rearrangement uses TRBV5-5 and TRBJ2-7; D may be TRBD1 (6 bases). Trimming stripped 6 bases from V and 2 bases from J, with 12 bases between. The CDR3 covers 13 residues. Germline V gene data show CDR1 as SGHKS and CDR2 as YYEKEE (reference sequence). CDR3 sequence: CASNVQGPYEQYF. CDR3 in DNA: TGTGCCAGCAATGTACAGGGTCCCTACGAGCAGTACTTC.

The CDR3 loop is CASRDTDRGTEAFF. Written as DNA, the CDR3 is TGTGCCAGCAGGGACACCGACAGGGGCACTGAAGCTTTCTTT. This chain links TRBV6-4 with TRBJ1-1; 8 bases are shared with TRBD1. Per germline, CDR1 MRHNA and CDR2 SNTAGT. The CDR3 loop spans 14 amino acids. V was pared by 6 bases and J by 4 bases, with 7 bases of the junction left unmatched.